This T cell receptor (beta chain) derives from a study of patients and donors after allogeneic stem cell transplantation (dated by TCRdb to 2020 to 2022). Library preparation used RT-PCR. TCRdb lists the instrument as NextSeq 550. TCRdb reran the public reads through fastp at Q25 and MiXCR, keeping productive beta chains. Rows are combined by CDR3 protein, so each entry shows the most common genes and DNA. A total of around 90,000 distinct CDR3 sequences appear in this sample, around 48% of them only once. Under 70% of the sample is in the top ten clones. Worth noting for this clonotype: The clone's antigen remains unknown. Base qualities were left out, and no much larger clone turns up one base away.

Looking up the germline V gene (reference sequence) yields CDR1 MNHNY and CDR2 SVGAGI. The cysteine opens and the phenylalanine closes a CDR3 of 15 amino acids. CDR3 DNA is the only sequence kept; it has 45 bases, read in frame from the first base. Between the V and J ends, shortened by 0 bases and 8 bases respectively, the junction contains 16 bases. Material for sequencing was blood, either unsorted or a sorted T cell fraction (not recorded which). The source of this sequence is a human donor who was either an allogeneic HSCT recipient or a stem cell or donor lymphocyte infusion donor (not recorded which). It is not recorded whose cells these are; they may come from a transplant donor. Recombination connected TRBV6-6 to TRBJ1-2; matching of 6 bases hints at TRBD1 as the D gene. The DNA sequence is given as TGTGCCAGCAGTTACTCTTCCCCCAGGGGAGGCGGCTACACCTTC. Its product reads: CASSYSSPRGGGYTF.